What follows are 28 T cell receptor beta chains derived from one specimen sequenced in a study of somatic mutations in cytotoxic T cells in rheumatoid arthritis. Sequencing was performed with immunoSEQ multiplex PCR; in TCRdb, only in-frame clones are kept and a portion is missing. The sample includes about 10,000 clones, approximately 80% of them seen just once. Sequencing was done on a sample of CD8+ T cells sorted from blood. All receptors derive from a man between 60 and 75 years old in good health.

V and J are TRBV29-1 and TRBJ2-3, with unresolved D. In germline, CDR1 is SQVTM, CDR2 ANQGSEA. V lost 0 bases and J 0 bases, leaving 13 bases between the germline ends. The CDR3 is 16 residues long. The CDR3 DNA is TGCAGCGTTGAAGAATGGCAGGTTTCTAGCACAGATACGCAGTATTTT. Its translation: CSVEEWQVSSTDTQYF.

The rearrangement uses TRBV28 and TRBJ1-1; a possible D gene is TRBD1 (6 bases). The germline V gene encodes CDR1 MDHEN and CDR2 SYDVKM. Trimming removed 6 bases at V and 5 bases at J, with 16 bases between. The CDR3 totals 14 residues. The CDR3 DNA reads TGTGCCAGCAGCTCCCCCGGGGGCGGAACTGAAGCTTTCTTT. Its protein is CASSSPGGGTEAFF.

The chain links TRBV30 to TRBJ2-7, with a weak D call TRBD1 (6 bases). Germline V CDR1 and CDR2: GTSNPN, SVGIG (reference sequence). The CDR3 runs 14 residues. V dropped 0 bases and J dropped 4 bases, with 13 bases sitting between them. The CDR3 protein is CAWSVDSRLYEQYF. DNA for the CDR3: TGTGCCTGGAGTGTGGACAGCCGGCTGTACGAGCAGTACTTC.

The chain combines TRBV28 with TRBJ1-2; a weak D match, TRBD1 (6 bases). The germline CDR1 and CDR2 sequences are MDHEN and SYDVKM. The CDR3 length is 13 residues. V lost 6 bases to trimming and J lost 3 bases, with 11 bases between them. In DNA, the CDR3 is TGTGCCAGCAGCCCAGGGGTATACTATGGCTACACCTTC. Protein sequence: CASSPGVYYGYTF.

V is TRBV5-8 and J is TRBJ2-3, with D perhaps TRBD1 (6 bases). Trimming took 4 bases from V and 2 from J, leaving 14 bases between them. The germline V gene has CDR1 SGHTS and CDR2 YDEGEE. The CDR3 totals 15 residues. The CDR3 loop reads CASSAAWGLTDTQYF. CDR3 sequence (DNA): TGTGCCAGCAGCGCCGCGTGGGGGCTCACAGATACGCAGTATTTT. The entire variable domain, with the rest obtained from reference TRBV5-8 and TRBJ2-3, is as follows: EAGVTQSPTHLIKTRGQQATLRCSPISGHTSVYWYQQALGLGLQFLLWYDEGEERNRGNFPPRFSGRQFPNYSSELNVNALELEDSALYLCASSAAWGLTDTQYFGPGTRLTVL.

The rearrangement uses TRBV4-1 and TRBJ2-7, with no clear D. Trimming stripped 5 bases from V and 3 bases from J, with 17 bases between. Germline assignment: CDR1 MGHRA and CDR2 YSYEKL. The CDR3 spans 15 residues. The CDR3 region has the DNA TGCGCCAGCAGCTCGAGAGGCGGCATAGGCTACGAGCAGTACTTC. Protein: CASSSRGGIGYEQYF.

The chain has TRBV15 and TRBJ2-3, with D unresolved. The V end was cut by 3 bases, the J end by 2 bases, with 9 bases between. Looked up from germline, CDR1 is LNHNV and CDR2 is YYDKDF (reference sequence). The CDR3 contains 14 residues. The CDR3 DNA sequence: TGTGCCACCAGCAGGAAGGGTGACACAGATACGCAGTATTTT. Translated: CATSRKGDTDTQYF.

V and J are TRBV11-2 and TRBJ2-3; D gene uncertain. Trimming pared 4 bases from V and 4 bases from J, leaving 18 bases between. Germline CDR1 is SGHAT and CDR2 is FQNNGV. This CDR3 has 16 amino acids. CDR3 region: CASSSYSLELADTQYF. The CDR3 nucleotides read TGTGCCAGCAGCTCGTACAGTTTGGAGTTAGCAGATACGCAGTATTTT. Based on the CDR3 plus reference TRBV11-2 and TRBJ2-3, the full variable domain is EAGVAQSPRYKIIEKRQSVAFWCNPISGHATLYWYQQILGQGPKLLIQFQNNGVVDDSQLPKDRFSAERLKGVDSTLKIQPAKLEDSAVYLCASSSYSLELADTQYFGPGTRLTVL.

The V call is TRBV5-6, the J call TRBJ1-4; no reliable D call. Trimming left V 0 bases short and J 0 bases short, with 9 bases between. This CDR3 is built from 16 residues. Germline CDR1 reads SGHDT; CDR2 reads YYEEEE. The CDR3 DNA follows: TGTGCCAGCAGCTTGGTCGGGGTTGCAACTAATGAAAAACTGTTTTTT. This gives the protein CASSLVGVATNEKLFF.

The chain carries TRBV6-5 and TRBJ2-7; possibly TRBD1 for D (6 bases). This CDR3 contains 13 residues. From germline, CDR1 is MNHEY and CDR2 SVGAGI. The ends were cut back, 6 bases at V and 5 bases at J, with 14 bases in the middle. CDR3 nucleotides: TGTGCCAGCAGCACAGGGTATCGAGACGAGCAGTACTTC. It specifies CASSTGYRDEQYF.

This sequence joins TRBV15 and TRBJ2-1; 15 nucleotides line up with TRBD2. The CDR3 contains 17 residues. V shed 0 bases and J 7 bases; nucleotides not matched to a gene: 4. Germline V gene lookup returns CDR1 LNHNV and CDR2 YYDKDF (reference sequence). CDR3 sequence reads: CATSRDRTSGRGNEQFF. The DNA of the CDR3 is TGTGCCACCAGCAGAGACCGGACTAGCGGGAGGGGGAATGAGCAGTTCTTC.

The rearrangement links TRBV19 to TRBJ2-5; no definite D call. The germline V and J ends were trimmed by 4 bases and 5 bases, with 11 bases remaining between them. This CDR3 has 13 residues. The V gene's germline CDR1 is LNHDA and CDR2 SQIVND (reference sequence). The chain's CDR3 is CASSNLLTETQYF. In nucleotides, the CDR3 is TGTGCCAGTAGTAACCTCCTGACGGAGACCCAGTACTTC.

The chain joins TRBV28 to TRBJ2-5; 11 nucleotides align to TRBD1. The CDR3 runs 15 residues. Germline V gene lookup returns CDR1 MDHEN and CDR2 SYDVKM. Trimming at V came to 2 bases and at J to 1 base, leaving 0 bases not matched to a gene. DNA for the CDR3: TGTGCCAGCAGTTTAGGACAGGGGGCCCAAGAGACCCAGTACTTC. It translates to CASSLGQGAQETQYF.

V is TRBV4-3 and J is TRBJ2-7; D is undetermined. Germline-derived CDR1 and CDR2 are LGHNA and YSLEER. The V end was cut by 3 bases, the J end by 1 base, with 10 bases between. This CDR3 spans 14 amino acids. The CDR3: CASSHLYGSYEQYF. The CDR3 bases are TGCGCCAGCAGCCACCTCTATGGATCCTACGAGCAGTACTTC.

This clone was seen a few times. V is TRBV7-9 and J is TRBJ1-2, with no clear D. V shed 0 bases and J shed 2 bases, with 16 bases lying between them. The V gene's germline CDR1 is SEHNR and CDR2 FQNEAQ (reference sequence). The CDR3 runs to 17 residues. The CDR3 region is CASSLAGSTGGNYGYTF. The CDR3 nucleotides read TGTGCCAGCAGCTTAGCGGGGTCGACGGGTGGGAACTATGGCTACACCTTC.

V and J are TRBV9 and TRBJ2-7, with a tentative D call TRBD2 (5 bases). Germline V CDR1 and CDR2: SGDLS, YYNGEE. V was pared by 3 bases and J by 3 bases, with 16 bases between. The CDR3 length is 15 residues. CDR3 protein: CASSASGSGFYEQYF. As DNA, the CDR3 is TGTGCCAGCAGCGCCAGCGGCTCAGGATTCTACGAGCAGTACTTC.

The rearrangement uses TRBV19 and TRBJ2-2; TRBD1 is a possible D gene (8 bases). The CDR3 is 15 amino acids. V was trimmed by 3 bases and J by 5 bases, leaving 13 bases between them. Germline-derived CDR1 and CDR2 are LNHDA and SQIVND (reference sequence). CDR3 in DNA: TGTGCCAGTAGTATTGACAGGGGAGGGACCGGGGAGCTGTTTTTT. Amino acids: CASSIDRGGTGELFF. Variable domain in full (rest from reference TRBV19 and TRBJ2-2): DGGITQSPKYLFRKEGQNVTLSCEQNLNHDAMYWYRQDPGQGLRLIYYSQIVNDFQKGDIAEGYSVSREKKESFPLTVTSAQKNPTAFYLCASSIDRGGTGELFFGEGSRLTVL.

In this sample, this clone turned up once. V usage is TRBV9 and J usage is TRBJ2-7; D may be TRBD1 (5 bases). Germline V gives CDR1 SGDLS, CDR2 YYNGEE. V lost 4 bases to trimming and J lost 2 bases, with 13 bases between them. The CDR3 loop spans 14 amino acids. The CDR3 DNA follows: TGTGCCAGCAGCCCCTCGGACATAGCCTACGAGCAGTACTTC. Its protein is CASSPSDIAYEQYF. Full variable domain (remainder filled in from reference TRBV9 and TRBJ2-7): DSGVTQTPKHLITATGQRVTLRCSPRSGDLSVYWYQQSLDQGLQFLIQYYNGEERAKGNILERFSAQQFPDLHSELNLSSLELGDSALYFCASSPSDIAYEQYFGPGTRLTVT.

The sample holds a few counts of this clone. At the DNA level, this CDR3 is encoded by other sequences in the same sample as well. This chain joins TRBV4-3 and TRBJ1-2; a possible D gene is TRBD1 (6 bases). CDR3 length: 13 amino acids. V shed 0 bases and J shed 8 bases, with 10 bases lying between them. Germline V gene sequence: CDR1 LGHNA, CDR2 YSLEER. The CDR3 DNA follows: TGCGCCAGCAGCCAAGACGGGACATACGGCTACACCTTC. Protein: CASSQDGTYGYTF.

V gene TRBV28 combines with J gene TRBJ2-7; tentatively, D is TRBD1 (6 bases). There are 15 residues in the CDR3. The ends were cut back, 6 bases at V and 5 bases at J, with 20 bases in the middle. Germline V gene lookup returns CDR1 MDHEN and CDR2 SYDVKM. The CDR3 DNA follows: TGTGCCAGCAGCGTGGAGACAGGTTACAAGGACGAGCAGTACTTC. Its translation is CASSVETGYKDEQYF.

The CDR3 DNA follows: TGTGCCAGCAGTCCGCGAAGCTCCTACGAGCAGTACTTC. It is translated as CASSPRSSYEQYF. V and J are TRBV27 and TRBJ2-7, with D unresolved. The V end was cut by 5 bases, the J end by 0 bases, with 8 bases between. Germline CDR1 MNHEY, CDR2 SMNVEV (reference sequence). There are 13 residues in the CDR3.

This chain uses TRBV27 with TRBJ2-6; D is undetermined. The CDR3 runs to 13 residues. Looked up from germline, CDR1 is MNHEY and CDR2 is SMNVEV (reference sequence). Between the trimmed V and J ends, which lost 0 bases and 4 bases, there was a span of 1 base. The CDR3 here is CASSLSGANVLTF. In nucleotides, the CDR3 is TGTGCCAGCAGTTTATCCGGGGCCAACGTCCTGACTTTC.

This clone is labeled medium-sized. V and J are TRBV6-4 and TRBJ2-2, with a possible D match to TRBD2 (6 bases). Germline assignment: CDR1 MRHNA and CDR2 SNTAGT. V shed 5 bases and J shed 4 bases, with 8 bases lying between them. This CDR3 is built from 13 residues. This CDR3 is CASSKTSTGELFF. The CDR3 nucleotides are TGTGCCAGCAGTAAGACTAGCACCGGGGAGCTGTTTTTT.

The chain uses TRBV7-8 and TRBJ2-3; D is undetermined. The CDR3 loop spans 15 amino acids. The V and J ends lost 1 base and 4 bases respectively, with 12 bases between them. CDR1 and CDR2 from the germline V gene are SGHVS and FQNEAQ. The CDR3 region is CASSLGAATADTQYF. CDR3 DNA sequence: TGTGCCAGCAGCTTAGGGGCAGCCACGGCAGATACGCAGTATTTT.

The chain couples TRBV9 to TRBJ2-5; 7 bases agree with TRBD2. Germline-derived CDR1 and CDR2 are SGDLS and YYNGEE. The CDR3 covers 15 residues. V shed 4 bases and J 8 bases; nucleotides not matched to a gene: 14. The CDR3 DNA reads as TGTGCCAGCAGCAAAGGGACTACCTTATCGGGAACCCAGTACTTC. Residues: CASSKGTTLSGTQYF.

The V gene is TRBV29-1, the J gene TRBJ2-7; D is perhaps TRBD1 (5 bases). The CDR3 extends over 12 amino acids. CDR1 is SQVTM and CDR2 is ANQGSEA in the germline V gene. The CDR3 is CSIAGLSYEQYF. The CDR3, as DNA: TGCAGTATAGCAGGGTTGAGCTACGAGCAGTACTTC.

This rearrangement joins TRBV30 to TRBJ2-7; 11 positions agree with TRBD1. Germline values: CDR1 GTSNPN, CDR2 SVGIG (reference sequence). The CDR3 totals 12 residues. J lost 5 bases, V lost 8 bases, and 5 bases had no gene match. The CDR3 DNA sequence: TGTGCCGGACAGGGGGCAATGGACGAGCAGTACTTC. Translated: CAGQGAMDEQYF.

The rearrangement uses TRBV28 and TRBJ1-4, with D unclear. Trimming pared 3 bases from V and 6 bases from J, leaving 11 bases between. Looked up from germline, CDR1 is MDHEN and CDR2 is SYDVKM. The CDR3 is 14 amino acids. CDR3 residues: CASSLRKWDEKLFF. The CDR3 DNA is TGTGCCAGCAGTTTGCGGAAGTGGGATGAAAAACTGTTTTTT.